This TCR beta chain was retrieved from a study of type 1 regulatory T cells. In the study overall: An in vitro protocol generated T-allo10, a Tr1-enriched, alloantigen-specific CD4 T cell product. The study, taken as a whole, reports: Tr1 cells had a more restricted TCR repertoire than non-Tr1 cells.

CDR1 and CDR2 (germline): KGHSH, LQKENI. The CDR3 spans 15 residues. The J segment lost 6 bases and the V segment lost 2 bases, leaving 2 bases of the junction unmatched. A single record per CDR3 protein comes from TCRdb applying MiXCR to the reads. Among about 62,000 distinct CDR3 sequences listed, roughly two thirds were seen once. To note about this clonotype: Its antigen is not known.

The rearrangement uses TRBV18 and TRBJ2-3; 13 bases are shared with TRBD2. The receptor's source is a human donor in good health. The specimen was cultured non-Tr1 T cells, either the whole culture or a sorted T cell fraction (not recorded which). Written as DNA, the CDR3 is TGTGCCAGCTCACCAGGACTAGCGGGAGTGGATACGCAGTATTTT. Protein sequence: CASSPGLAGVDTQYF.